This TCR beta chain is drawn from a study of OX40 agonist ivuxolimab in advanced cancers. Study-level points and caveats: Part of the nonresponder group also had normalized T-cell clonal expansion that was low.

A note on this clone: Its antigen remains unknown.

The ends lost 8 bases at V and 4 bases at J; junction bases unmatched: 7. CDR1 is MNHNS, CDR2 SASEGT, per germline. This CDR3 region has 13 residues. Using immunoSEQ multiplex PCR, the repertoire was profiled, and TCRdb retains in-frame clones only, with some absent. The sample records 99,000 or so clones, 85% to 95% being singletons. The TCR comes from an adult with an advanced solid tumor such as melanoma, head and neck, liver or kidney cancer. Sample: CD4+ or CD8+ T cells sorted from blood, taken in a trial of the OX40 agonist ivuxolimab. The chain has TRBV6-1 and TRBJ2-5; 7 bases are shared with TRBD1. CDR3: CASLTGWGETQYF. The CDR3 region has the DNA TGTGCCAGCTTGACAGGGTGGGGAGAGACCCAGTACTTC.